This T cell receptor (beta chain) stems from a study of tumor-infiltrating lymphocytes in localized non-small cell lung cancer. Study-wide background: The cohort mixed smokers and never-smokers, several histologies, and some post-neoadjuvant-chemotherapy samples. Notes on the study in general: Not all patients were TCR sequenced, owing to tissue quantity.

The table lists this clone with a few counts. Its matching antigen is unknown. The protocol was immunoSEQ multiplex PCR, while the TCRdb copy is restricted to in-frame clones and leaves out a portion. This repertoire shows 20,000 to 25,000 clones, roughly two thirds found once; its top ten account for 5% to 6%. V shed 5 bases and J shed 9 bases, with 16 bases lying between them. This CDR3 contains 13 residues. Germline V gene data show CDR1 as SGHAT and CDR2 as FQNNGV. The material sequenced was lung tumor tissue. The sequence came from a human donor with non-small cell lung cancer. This chain uses TRBV11-2 with TRBJ2-5, with D possibly TRBD1 on 8 matching bases. CDR3 sequence reads: CASSRQGAGAQYF. The CDR3 region has the DNA TGTGCCAGCAGCCGCCAGGGGGCGGGGGCCCAGTACTTC.